This T cell receptor beta chain was obtained from a study of Graves' ophthalmopathy and Graves' hyperthyroidism. Study-level background: Stable hyperthyroidism was defined by absence of ophthalmopathy within 18 months of follow-up.

The study's findings and limits: Between ophthalmopathy and stable hyperthyroidism, a 13-signature model drew a separation with just over 85% sensitivity and 81.08% specificity. Blood also held most thyroid clonotypes expanded above 0.001 frequency.

Orbital computed tomography and thyroid ultrasound, along with TRAb, serum thyroxine and clinical symptoms, underpinned diagnosis. Germline values: CDR1 WSHSY, CDR2 SAAADI. CDR3 length equals 15 residues. V gave up 0 bases and J gave up 0 bases, with 8 bases separating them. For this clonotype: Its specificity is unknown.

Amplified TCR beta CDR3 regions were obtained using RNA transcripts as template. Following a first-round RT-PCR that used HTBI primers, a second-round multiplex PCR was carried out. TCRdb redid the calling of the multiplex PCR reads with MiXCR, one entry per CDR3 protein. The data contain around 1.1 million distinct CDR3 sequences, about two fifths of them singletons. The chain carries TRBV10-2 and TRBJ2-5; D unresolved. This clonotype was sampled from an adult man with Graves' hyperthyroidism. The sequencing sample was made of peripheral blood or thyroid tissue (not recorded which). The CDR3 loop is CASSESGRYQETQYF. The CDR3 region has the DNA TGCGCCAGCAGTGAGTCGGGAAGGTACCAAGAGACCCAGTACTTC.